The 22 T cell receptor beta chains below were found in one sample sequenced in a study of beta chain features in type 1 diabetes. The entirety of the isolated RNA underwent reverse transcription, so expressed TCRB transcripts were sequenced. Produced via immunoSEQ multiplex PCR; TCRdb's table is partial and in-frame only. The sample contains under 300,000 clones, 25% to 30% of which appear only once. The material sequenced was central memory CD4+ T cells from blood. These receptors were taken from a man aged 30-40 years in good health.

The V call is TRBV4-2, the J call TRBJ1-3; D perhaps matches TRBD1 (6 bases). V lost 4 bases, J lost 3 bases, and 10 bases lay in between. The CDR3 has 14 residues. Per germline, CDR1 LGHNA and CDR2 YNFKEQ. The CDR3 DNA follows: TGTGCCAGCAGCCTTCCGGACAGTGGAAACACCATATATTTT. Residues: CASSLPDSGNTIYF.

The V and J genes are TRBV15 and TRBJ2-5; 14 nucleotides align to TRBD2. The CDR3 consists of 16 residues. J lost 4 bases, V lost 4 bases, and 5 bases had no gene match. Germline V gene sequence: CDR1 LNHNV, CDR2 YYDKDF (reference sequence). In DNA, the CDR3 is TGTGCCACCAGCATGGGACTAGCGGGAGTCAGAGAGACCCAGTACTTC. Amino acid sequence: CATSMGLAGVRETQYF.

This chain connects TRBV29-1 to TRBJ2-7; D is possibly TRBD1 (5 bases). Trimming removed 4 bases from V and 1 base from J, with 14 bases in between. The CDR3 consists of 14 residues. Germline V gene data show CDR1 as SQVTM and CDR2 as ANQGSEA. The CDR3 here is CSVVLQGRSYEQYF. The DNA of the CDR3 is TGCAGCGTTGTTCTCCAGGGCCGGTCCTACGAGCAGTACTTC.

This clone was picked up a small number of times. V usage is TRBV7-9 and J usage is TRBJ2-4, with D uncertain. Trimming removed 4 bases from V and 6 bases from J, with 10 bases in between. There are 13 residues in the CDR3. Germline CDR1 SEHNR, CDR2 FQNEAQ (reference sequence). CDR3 sequence (DNA): TGTGCCAGCAGCTCCACACATTCAAACATTCAGTACTTC. Protein: CASSSTHSNIQYF.

CDR3 coding DNA: TGTGCCAGCAGCTTAAGTAGCGGAGCAACAGATACGCAGTATTTT. This gives the protein CASSLSSGATDTQYF. The V gene is TRBV7-9, the J gene TRBJ2-3; D is perhaps TRBD2 (6 bases). In germline, CDR1 is SEHNR, CDR2 FQNEAQ (reference sequence). CDR3 size: 15 residues. V was shortened by 2 bases and J by 3 bases, with 12 bases between the two germline ends.

This clone was picked up a small number of times. V and J are TRBV5-4 and TRBJ2-1, with 9 nucleotides matching TRBD2. The CDR3 sequence is 16 residues long. CDR1 SGHNT and CDR2 YYREEE come from the germline V gene (reference sequence). V lost 5 bases, J lost 1 base, and 7 bases stayed unmatched. Here the CDR3 reads CASRFSSGESYNEQFF. In DNA, the CDR3 is TGTGCCAGCAGGTTCTCTAGCGGGGAGTCCTACAATGAGCAGTTCTTC. Drawing the rest from reference TRBV5-4 and TRBJ2-1, the complete variable domain is ETGVTQSPTHLIKTRGQQVTLRCSSQSGHNTVSWYQQALGQGPQFIFQYYREEENGRGNFPPRFSGLQFPNYSSELNVNALELDDSALYLCASRFSSGESYNEQFFGPGTRLTVL.

A few counts support this clone. The chain is built from TRBV5-4 and TRBJ2-3, with 13 bases that match TRBD2. The CDR3 is 16 residues long. Per the germline V gene, CDR1 is SGHNT and CDR2 is YYREEE (reference sequence). Unmatched junction bases numbered 4, after V lost 0 bases and J lost 6 bases. CDR3 loop: CASSLVTSGRLDTQYF. The CDR3 nucleotides read TGTGCCAGCAGCTTGGTGACTAGCGGGAGGCTGGATACGCAGTATTTT.

This clone was found many times. The chain joins TRBV7-2 to TRBJ2-3; D may be TRBD2 (5 bases). The V end was cut by 1 base, the J end by 0 bases, with 11 bases between. The CDR3 runs to 16 residues. Per the germline V gene, CDR1 is SGHTA and CDR2 is FQGNSA. The CDR3 DNA reads TGTGCCAGCAGCTTAGGAGGGCCTTCCAGCACAGATACGCAGTATTTT. Translated, it gives CASSLGGPSSTDTQYF.

V and J are TRBV29-1 and TRBJ1-2; a possible D gene is TRBD1 (6 bases). The V gene lost 7 bases and the J gene lost 10 bases, with 25 bases spanning the gap. The CDR3 has 14 residues. Germline lookup yields CDR1 SQVTM and CDR2 ANQGSEA. In nucleotides, the CDR3 is TGCAGCGCTGACGGGGACAATCGAAATATGCTCTACACCTTC. Protein sequence: CSADGDNRNMLYTF.

This clone was observed a handful of times. The chain carries TRBV23-1 and TRBJ2-5; 7 positions agree with TRBD2. The closer fit of TRBJ2-7 to the DNA end suggests the J call may be wrong. TRBV23-1 is an ORF; its function is uncertain. This CDR3 has 14 amino acids. DNA of the CDR3: TGCGCCAGCAGTCAATCGAGGACTAGCTACGAGCAGTACTTC. Protein: CASSQSRTSYEQYF.

In regard to this clone: This CDR3 is also generated by other DNA sequences in the sample. The rearrangement uses TRBV28 and TRBJ2-7, with D unresolved. Germline lookup yields CDR1 MDHEN and CDR2 SYDVKM. This CDR3 has 12 residues. V was clipped by 5 bases and J by 0 bases, with 5 bases between them. The CDR3 is CASSLTSYEQYF. For the CDR3, the DNA is TGTGCCAGCAGTCTTACCTCCTACGAGCAGTACTTC. Using reference TRBV28 and TRBJ2-7 for the parts outside the CDR3, the full variable domain is DVKVTQSSRYLVKRTGEKVFLECVQDMDHENMFWYRQDPGLGLRLIYFSYDVKMKEKGDIPEGYSVSREKKERFSLILESASTNQTSMYLCASSLTSYEQYFGPGTRLTVT.

This clone was recorded at least ten times. V is TRBV5-1 and J is TRBJ2-1, with 7 nucleotides matching TRBD2. The V and J ends lost 0 bases and 8 bases, in that order; junction bases with no gene match: 14. Germline CDR1 reads SGHRS; CDR2 reads YFSETQ. The CDR3 has 17 residues. CDR3 sequence: CASSLDNGGRKGDEQFF. The CDR3 nucleotides read TGCGCCAGCAGCTTGGATAACGGCGGGAGAAAAGGCGATGAGCAGTTCTTC.

Many counts were recorded for this clone. The sample holds other DNA sequences that translate to the same CDR3. The chain employs TRBV5-1 and TRBJ2-4, with D perhaps matching TRBD1 (6 bases). Germline V CDR1 and CDR2: SGHRS, YFSETQ. The CDR3 has 14 amino acids. Trimming took 2 bases from V and 1 from J, leaving 7 bases between them. The CDR3 DNA follows: TGCGCCAGCAGCTTAGACAGGGCCAAAAACATTCAGTACTTC. This encodes CASSLDRAKNIQYF.

V and J are TRBV19 and TRBJ2-2; no reliable D call. Germline-derived CDR1 and CDR2 are LNHDA and SQIVND (reference sequence). CDR3 length: 15 residues. With 1 base removed from V and 1 base from J, the gap between germline ends came to 7 bases. In DNA form, the CDR3 reads TGTGCCAGTAGTATAGGGAAGGTGAACACCGGGGAGCTGTTTTTT. Translating gives CASSIGKVNTGELFF.

Notes on this clone: Within the sample, other DNA sequences also encode this same CDR3. This sequence joins TRBV5-1 and TRBJ2-1; D ambiguous. The V gene lost 2 bases and the J gene lost 4 bases, with 7 bases spanning the gap. CDR1 is SGHRS, CDR2 YFSETQ, per germline. The CDR3 is 13 amino acids. As DNA, the CDR3 is TGCGCCAGCAGCTTTGGTAGTTACAATGAGCAGTTCTTC. This translates into CASSFGSYNEQFF.

This clone was seen a handful of times. The V and J genes are TRBV28 and TRBJ2-2, with D tentatively TRBD1 (5 bases). The germline CDR1 and CDR2 sequences are MDHEN and SYDVKM. The germline V and J ends were trimmed by 6 bases and 4 bases, with 9 bases remaining between them. This CDR3 has 13 residues. The CDR3 loop reads CASRWGGTGELFF. Here the CDR3 DNA reads TGTGCCAGCAGGTGGGGCGGCACCGGGGAGCTGTTTTTT.

This clone was seen more than once but under ten times. V usage is TRBV30 and J usage is TRBJ2-5, with D possibly matching TRBD1 (5 bases). This CDR3 comprises 12 residues. Trimming stripped 1 base from V and 5 bases from J, with 8 bases between. The germline V gene encodes CDR1 GTSNPN and CDR2 SVGIG (reference sequence). This CDR3 reads CAWSEGPETQYF. CDR3 bases: TGTGCCTGGAGTGAGGGGCCGGAGACCCAGTACTTC.

This clone has more than one count but fewer than ten. J is TRBJ2-1 and V is TRBV5-4; 12 positions agree with TRBD2. CDR3 size: 14 residues. CDR1 and CDR2 (germline): SGHNT, YYREEE (reference sequence). The V gene end was trimmed by 7 bases and the J gene end by 5 bases; junction bases not matched to a gene: 4. The CDR3, as DNA: TGTGCCAGCCGAAGACTAGCGGGGGACAATGAGCAGTTCTTC. As protein: CASRRLAGDNEQFF.

The chain employs TRBV30 and TRBJ2-7; no reliable D call. In germline, CDR1 is GTSNPN, CDR2 SVGIG (reference sequence). The CDR3 spans 12 residues. V lost 1 base, J lost 3 bases, and 7 bases lay in between. The CDR3 is CAWSELNYEQYF. CDR3 bases: TGTGCCTGGAGTGAACTTAACTACGAGCAGTACTTC.

The CDR3 DNA follows: TGCGCCAGCTCTGGCGGGGGCAACACAGATACGCAGTATTTT. Translation gives CASSGGGNTDTQYF. The chain employs TRBV5-1 and TRBJ2-3, with D possibly matching TRBD2 (7 bases). Germline V lookup: CDR1 SGHRS, CDR2 YFSETQ. The germline V and J ends were trimmed by 7 bases and 2 bases, with 14 bases remaining between them. This CDR3 contains 14 residues.

In its sample, this clone was seen a few times. The J gene is TRBJ2-1, the V gene TRBV4-3; 11 bases align to TRBD2. Germline values: CDR1 LGHNA, CDR2 YSLEER. V trimming: 1 base; J trimming: 5 bases; junction bases outside the gene matches: 13. The CDR3 has 19 residues. In DNA, the CDR3 is TGCGCCAGCAGCCAAGTAATGGACACCACTAGCGGGAGACACAATGAGCAGTTCTTC. This codes for CASSQVMDTTSGRHNEQFF.

This clone was counted at least ten times. V and J are TRBV5-6 and TRBJ2-3; D may correspond to TRBD1 or TRBD2 (6 bases each). V gave up 2 bases and J gave up 5 bases, with 15 bases separating them. This CDR3 is 15 amino acids long. In germline, CDR1 is SGHDT, CDR2 YYEEEE. The CDR3 sequence is CASSFRSGGGDTQYF. The CDR3 bases are TGTGCCAGCAGCTTCAGATCCGGGGGCGGAGATACGCAGTATTTT.